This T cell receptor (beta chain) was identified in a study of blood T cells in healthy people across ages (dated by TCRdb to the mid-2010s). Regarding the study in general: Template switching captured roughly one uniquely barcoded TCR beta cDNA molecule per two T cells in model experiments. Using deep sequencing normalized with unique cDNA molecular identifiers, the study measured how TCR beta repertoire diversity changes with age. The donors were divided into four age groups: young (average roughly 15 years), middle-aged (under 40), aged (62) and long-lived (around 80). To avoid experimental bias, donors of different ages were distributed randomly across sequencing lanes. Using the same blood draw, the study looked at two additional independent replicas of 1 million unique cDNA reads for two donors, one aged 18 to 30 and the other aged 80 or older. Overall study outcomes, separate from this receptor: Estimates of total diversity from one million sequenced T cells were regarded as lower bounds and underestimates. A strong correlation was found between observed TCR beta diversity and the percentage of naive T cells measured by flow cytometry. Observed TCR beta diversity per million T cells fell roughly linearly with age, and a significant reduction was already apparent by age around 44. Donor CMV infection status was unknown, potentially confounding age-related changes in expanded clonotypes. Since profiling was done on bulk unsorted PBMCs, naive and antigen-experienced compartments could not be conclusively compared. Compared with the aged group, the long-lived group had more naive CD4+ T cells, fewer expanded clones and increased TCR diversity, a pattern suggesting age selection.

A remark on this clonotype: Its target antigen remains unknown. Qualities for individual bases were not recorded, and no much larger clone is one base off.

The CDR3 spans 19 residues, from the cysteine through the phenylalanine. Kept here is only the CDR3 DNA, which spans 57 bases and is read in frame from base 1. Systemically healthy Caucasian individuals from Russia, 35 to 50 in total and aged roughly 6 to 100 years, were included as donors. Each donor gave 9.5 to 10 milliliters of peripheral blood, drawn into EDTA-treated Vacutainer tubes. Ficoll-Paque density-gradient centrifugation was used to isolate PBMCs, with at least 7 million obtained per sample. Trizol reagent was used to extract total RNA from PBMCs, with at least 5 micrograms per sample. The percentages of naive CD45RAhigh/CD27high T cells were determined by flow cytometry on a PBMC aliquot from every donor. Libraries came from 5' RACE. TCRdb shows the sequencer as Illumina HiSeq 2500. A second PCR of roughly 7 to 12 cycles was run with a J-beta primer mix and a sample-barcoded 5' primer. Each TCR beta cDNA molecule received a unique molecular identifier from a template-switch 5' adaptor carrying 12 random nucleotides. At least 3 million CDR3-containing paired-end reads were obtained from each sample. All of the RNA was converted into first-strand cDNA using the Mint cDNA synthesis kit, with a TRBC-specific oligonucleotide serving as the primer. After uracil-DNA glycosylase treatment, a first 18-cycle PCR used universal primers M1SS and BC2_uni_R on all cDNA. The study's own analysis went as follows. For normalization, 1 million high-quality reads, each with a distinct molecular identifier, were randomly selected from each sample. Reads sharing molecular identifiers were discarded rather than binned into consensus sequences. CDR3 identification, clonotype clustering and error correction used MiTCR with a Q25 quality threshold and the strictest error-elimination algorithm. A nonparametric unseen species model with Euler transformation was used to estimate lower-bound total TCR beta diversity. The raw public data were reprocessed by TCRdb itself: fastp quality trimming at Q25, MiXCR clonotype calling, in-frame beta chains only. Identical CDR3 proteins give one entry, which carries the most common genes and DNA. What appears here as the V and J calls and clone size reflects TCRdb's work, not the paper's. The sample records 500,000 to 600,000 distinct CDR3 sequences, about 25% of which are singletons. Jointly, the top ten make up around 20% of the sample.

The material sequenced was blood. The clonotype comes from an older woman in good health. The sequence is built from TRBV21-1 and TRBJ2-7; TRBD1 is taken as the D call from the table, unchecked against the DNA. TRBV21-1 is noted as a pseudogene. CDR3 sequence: CASSKALPRPGIIVYEQYF. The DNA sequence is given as TGTGCCAGCAGCAAAGCGCTTCCCCGGCCGGGTATTATAGTTTACGAGCAGTACTTC.